This TCR beta chain was obtained from a study of human versus mouse CDR3 diversity and MHC coevolution. Study overall: Between about 0.6 x 10^7 and 1.6 x 10^7 valid reads came from each sample. Notes on the study in general: iCHAO1 estimated the human TCR beta repertoire at roughly 1.5 million clonotypes. Compared with mice, human CDR3s carried more deletions and insertions on average.

TCRdb's table, derived via immunoSEQ multiplex PCR, lists solely in-frame clones and lacks some. This sample yields just under 60,000 clones, of which 94% are seen a single time; 15% to 20% belongs to the top ten. Sorting isolated naive CD4 T cells lacking CD45RO and expressing CD62L. Note on this clone: Antigen unknown.

J was trimmed by 0 bases and V by 5 bases; bases with no gene match: 3. Germline V gene lookup returns CDR1 SEHNR and CDR2 FQNEAQ (reference sequence). CDR3 length: 16 amino acids. The clonotype comes from a person between 60 and 69 years old in good health. V usage is TRBV7-9 and J usage is TRBJ2-5, with TRBD2 matching 13 bases. Specimen: naive CD4+ T cells from blood. This sample's subset: CD45RO-negative CD62L-positive naive CD4 T cells. For the CDR3, the DNA is TGTGCCAGCAGCCAGGGGACTAGCGGGAACCAAGAGACCCAGTACTTC. Protein: CASSQGTSGNQETQYF.